The 15 T cell receptor beta chains below come from one sample, sequenced in a study of T cell responses to AZD1222 COVID-19 vaccine (dated by TCRdb to the early 2020s). Interpreted using the paper, the time point label stands for: baseline before first vaccination. The treatment or condition tag for this specimen amounts to: meningococcal conjugate vaccine given as trial control. The library came from the immunoSEQ multiplex PCR assay. Here the immuneACCESS table is served through TCRdb, limited to in-frame sequences with V and J called. Missing clones are a known gap in these copies; in checked studies unresolved V genes cover under half, and the rest lacks a known reason. This sample lists tens of thousands of clones; around 88% were detected once. 10% of the sample rests with the top ten. The specimen comprised peripheral blood, sampled on day 0 of MenACWY control vaccination. The receptors derive from an adult in good health.

V usage is TRBV7-8 and J usage is TRBJ2-7, with D uncertain. V was clipped by 1 base and J by 7 bases, with 11 bases between them. Germline-derived CDR1 and CDR2 are SGHVS and FQNEAQ. This CDR3 comprises 13 residues. CDR3 DNA sequence: TGTGCCAGCAGCTTAGTAGTTGGTGGTGAGCAGTACTTC. Its protein product is CASSLVVGGEQYF. Filled out from reference TRBV7-8 and TRBJ2-7, the complete variable domain reads GAGVSQSPRYKVAKRGQDVALRCDPISGHVSLFWYQQALGQGPEFLTYFQNEAQLDKSGLPSDRFFAERPEGSVSTLKIQRTQQEDSAVYLCASSLVVGGEQYFGPGTRLTVT.

The V and J genes are TRBV6-4 and TRBJ1-1; 8 nucleotides agree with TRBD1. The V and J ends lost 0 bases and 5 bases, in that order; junction bases with no gene match: 8. This CDR3 spans 16 amino acids. The V gene's germline CDR1 is MRHNA and CDR2 SNTAGT. The CDR3 reads CASSDSGTGGGTEAFF. The CDR3 nucleotides read TGTGCCAGCAGTGACTCCGGGACAGGAGGAGGGACTGAAGCTTTCTTT.

The chain uses TRBV10-3 and TRBJ2-1; 10 positions agree with TRBD1. V was pared by 9 bases and J by 7 bases, with 12 bases of the junction left unmatched. The CDR3 extends over 15 amino acids. Germline lookup yields CDR1 ENHRY and CDR2 SYGVKD. For the CDR3, the DNA is TGTGCCATGGGACCGGGACAGGGGTTTCAGAATGAGCAGTTCTTC. It translates to CAMGPGQGFQNEQFF.

V usage is TRBV4-2 and J usage is TRBJ1-2, with D possibly being TRBD1 (6 bases). Germline assignment: CDR1 LGHNA and CDR2 YNFKEQ. The CDR3 loop spans 16 amino acids. V dropped 0 bases and J dropped 2 bases, with 13 bases sitting between them. In DNA form, the CDR3 reads TGTGCCAGCAGCCAAGAGAACAGGGCCCTAAACTATGGCTACACCTTC. Translation gives CASSQENRALNYGYTF.

This chain joins TRBV9 and TRBJ2-7; TRBD1 matches at 8 bases. This CDR3 has 14 residues. Germline lookup yields CDR1 SGDLS and CDR2 YYNGEE. V trimming: 2 bases; J trimming: 5 bases; junction bases outside the gene matches: 6. For the CDR3, the DNA is TGTGCCAGCAGCGTTAGAGACAGGGGTAACGAGCAGTACTTC. Translating gives CASSVRDRGNEQYF.

This clone was counted once. V is TRBV5-1 and J is TRBJ2-2; 8 bases are shared with TRBD1. Unmatched junction bases numbered 19, after V lost 2 bases and J lost 7 bases. Per the germline V gene, CDR1 is SGHRS and CDR2 is YFSETQ. The CDR3 covers 19 residues. The CDR3 spells CASSFEGRGAGGVNGELFF. As DNA, the CDR3 is TGCGCCAGCAGCTTCGAAGGGCGTGGGGCAGGGGGCGTGAACGGGGAGCTGTTTTTT.

This chain joins TRBV18 and TRBJ2-5; no reliable D call. Trimming cost V 0 bases and J 5 bases, with 10 bases left between them. There are 14 residues in the CDR3. CDR1 is KGHSH, CDR2 LQKENI, per germline. The CDR3 protein is CASSPPLERETQYF. The CDR3 bases are TGTGCCAGCTCACCACCGTTGGAGAGGGAGACCCAGTACTTC.

The rearrangement links TRBV6-1 to TRBJ1-6; D is uncertain. Trimming shortened V by 1 base and J by 5 bases, and 6 bases separated the two germline ends. The CDR3 contains 14 residues. The germline V gene encodes CDR1 MNHNS and CDR2 SASEGT. The CDR3 spells CASSEVGHNSPLHF. The CDR3 DNA reads TGTGCCAGCAGTGAAGTAGGTCATAATTCACCCCTCCACTTT.

The rearrangement joins TRBV12-3 or TRBV12-4 to TRBJ1-2; no clear D gene. This CDR3 spans 13 amino acids. Trimming removed 3 bases at V and 8 bases at J, with 13 bases between. In nucleotides, the CDR3 is TGTGCCAGCAGTTTCGGGAGGATCGAAGGCTACACCTTC. Encoded protein: CASSFGRIEGYTF.

The chain has TRBV5-1 and TRBJ1-2, with D unclear. Germline loops: CDR1 SGHRS, CDR2 YFSETQ. The CDR3 has 13 residues. V was clipped by 4 bases and J by 8 bases, with 15 bases between them. CDR3 sequence: CASSLQADDGYTF. The CDR3 DNA is TGCGCCAGCAGCCTCCAGGCGGATGACGGCTACACCTTC.

J is TRBJ1-1 and V is TRBV6-4, with TRBD1 identical over 8 bases. The length of the CDR3 is 14 residues. The V gene end was trimmed by 6 bases and the J gene end by 1 base; junction bases not matched to a gene: 4. Germline CDR1 is MRHNA and CDR2 is SNTAGT. CDR3 protein: CASRRTGTNTEAFF. CDR3 DNA sequence: TGTGCCAGCAGGAGGACAGGGACGAACACTGAAGCTTTCTTT.

The rearrangement links TRBV30 to TRBJ2-7; possibly TRBD1 for D (5 bases). The V end was cut by 4 bases, the J end by 6 bases, with 10 bases between. CDR3 length: 11 residues. Germline loops: CDR1 GTSNPN, CDR2 SVGIG (reference sequence). In DNA, the CDR3 is TGTGCCTGGACCCAGGGTATCGAGCAGTACTTC. Its protein product is CAWTQGIEQYF.

Concerning this clone itself: Other DNA sequences in the sample encode the same CDR3. The chain's CDR3 is CASSLDSGNTIYF. Here the CDR3 DNA reads TGCGCCAGCAGCTTGGACAGTGGAAACACCATATATTTT. V gene TRBV5-1 combines with J gene TRBJ1-3; D gene uncertain. Trimming left V 0 bases short and J 3 bases short, with 4 bases between. The CDR3 totals 13 residues. The V gene's germline CDR1 is SGHRS and CDR2 YFSETQ.

In DNA, the CDR3 is TGTGCCAGCAGTTCCGGGACAGAGGCCTACGAGCAGTACTTC. This codes for CASSSGTEAYEQYF. This chain links TRBV28 with TRBJ2-7; 7 bases align to TRBD1. Germline CDR1 reads MDHEN; CDR2 reads SYDVKM. The CDR3 contains 14 residues. Trimming at V came to 4 bases and at J to 2 bases, leaving 5 bases not matched to a gene.

The chain employs TRBV5-1 and TRBJ1-1; possible D gene TRBD1, 6 bases. The CDR3 runs to 15 residues. V was cut by 2 bases and J by 0 bases, with 11 bases left in between. Germline V gene data show CDR1 as SGHRS and CDR2 as YFSETQ. The CDR3 DNA is TGCGCCAGCAGCTTCATGGGGGGCCTGAACACTGAAGCTTTCTTT. Its protein product is CASSFMGGLNTEAFF.